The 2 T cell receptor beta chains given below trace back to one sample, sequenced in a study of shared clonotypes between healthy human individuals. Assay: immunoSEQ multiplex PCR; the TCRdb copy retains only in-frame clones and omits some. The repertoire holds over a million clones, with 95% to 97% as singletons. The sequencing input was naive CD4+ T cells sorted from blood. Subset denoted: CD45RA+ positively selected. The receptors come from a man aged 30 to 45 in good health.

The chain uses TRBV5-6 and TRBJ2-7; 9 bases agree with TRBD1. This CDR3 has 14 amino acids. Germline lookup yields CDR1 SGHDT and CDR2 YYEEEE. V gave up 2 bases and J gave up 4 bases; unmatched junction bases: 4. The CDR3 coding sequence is TGTGCCAGCAGCTTCGGACAGGGGAGGTACGAGCAGTACTTC. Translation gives CASSFGQGRYEQYF.

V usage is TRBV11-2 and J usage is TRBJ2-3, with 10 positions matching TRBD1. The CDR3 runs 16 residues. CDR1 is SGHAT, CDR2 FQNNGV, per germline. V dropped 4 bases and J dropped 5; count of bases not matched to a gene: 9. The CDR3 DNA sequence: TGTGCCAGCAGCTCAAGAAGGACAGGGGGTATAGATACGCAGTATTTT. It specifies CASSSRRTGGIDTQYF.